Listed below are T cell receptor beta chains from one sample, sequenced in a study of CD4+ T cells in melanoma. TCRdb's table, derived via immunoSEQ multiplex PCR, lists solely in-frame clones and lacks some. The sample consists of about 7,200 clones, approximately 69% of them appearing once. The sequencing input was cells from a culture (not recorded whether cultured in vitro). These receptors were taken from a human donor with melanoma. The CDR3 runs from the conserved cysteine through the conserved F or W. The D gene is left open where the match is weak. Size is stated for part of the rows, as once, few or many counts, or as a class when the clone is expanded.

J gene: TRBJ2-7; clone size: NA; D gene: TRBD1; V gene: TRBV7-7; CDR3 DNA: TGTGCTAGCAGCTTAGGACAGGGGGCCGAGCAGTACTTC; CDR3 protein: CASSLGQGAEQYF
J gene: TRBJ2-7; clone size: NA; D gene: TRBD1; V gene: TRBV5-5; CDR3 DNA: TGTGCCAGCAGCAAAGGACAGGCAATATCGTACGAGCAGTACTTC; CDR3 protein: CASSKGQAISYEQYF
J gene: TRBJ2-2; clone size: NA; D gene: NA; V gene: TRBV15; CDR3 DNA: TGTGCCACCAGCAGAGAGGGGGGAAACACCGGGGAGCTGTTTTTT; CDR3 protein: CATSREGGNTGELFF
J gene: TRBJ1-1; clone size: NA; D gene: NA; V gene: TRBV5-8; CDR3 DNA: TGTGCCAGCAGCTTTTTGAGGGGTTTATTAAACACTGAAGCTTTCTTT; CDR3 protein: CASSFLRGLLNTEAFF
J gene: TRBJ1-5; clone size: NA; D gene: NA; V gene: TRBV7-2; CDR3 DNA: TGTGCCAGCAGCTTAAGTTCTATCTATCAGCCCCAGCATTTT; CDR3 protein: CASSLSSIYQPQHF
J gene: TRBJ2-7; clone size: NA; D gene: TRBD2; V gene: TRBV10-3; CDR3 DNA: TGTGCCATCAGTGAGGGGACTAGTAATGCCGAGCAGTACTTC; CDR3 protein: CAISEGTSNAEQYF
J gene: TRBJ2-7; clone size: NA; D gene: TRBD1; V gene: TRBV30; CDR3 DNA: TGTGCCTGGAGGACAGGGTTCCCCTACGAGCAGTACTTC; CDR3 protein: CAWRTGFPYEQYF
J gene: TRBJ2-2; clone size: NA; D gene: NA; V gene: TRBV5-1; CDR3 DNA: TGCGCCAGCAGCCTTGGAAACACCGGGGAGCTGTTTTTT; CDR3 protein: CASSLGNTGELFF
J gene: TRBJ1-2; clone size: NA; D gene: TRBD1; V gene: TRBV6-6; CDR3 DNA: TGTGCCAGCAGCCGACAGGGACACAACTATGGCTACACCTTC; CDR3 protein: CASSRQGHNYGYTF
J gene: TRBJ2-7; clone size: NA; D gene: NA; V gene: TRBV3-1/TRBV3-2; CDR3 DNA: TGTGCCAGCAGCCAAGAGTACGGTTCCTACGAGCAGTACTTC; CDR3 protein: CASSQEYGSYEQYF
J gene: TRBJ2-7; clone size: NA; D gene: NA; V gene: TRBV14; CDR3 DNA: TGTGCCAGCAGCCAAGGAAAGGACTACGAGCAGTACTTC; CDR3 protein: CASSQGKDYEQYF
J gene: TRBJ2-7; clone size: NA; D gene: TRBD2; V gene: TRBV5-1; CDR3 DNA: TGCGCCAGCAGCAGGACTAGCGCCGTCTCCTACGAGCAGTACTTC; CDR3 protein: CASSRTSAVSYEQYF
J gene: TRBJ2-7; clone size: NA; D gene: TRBD1; V gene: TRBV5-4; CDR3 DNA: TGTGCCAGCAGCGAACAGGGGATATGGTACGAGCAGTACTTC; CDR3 protein: CASSEQGIWYEQYF
J gene: TRBJ2-6; clone size: NA; D gene: TRBD1; V gene: TRBV10-3; CDR3 DNA: TGTGCCATCAGTAACCGGGACAGGGCACGCTCTGGGGCCAACGTCCTGACTTTC; CDR3 protein: CAISNRDRARSGANVLTF
J gene: TRBJ2-7; clone size: NA; D gene: NA; V gene: TRBV4-2; CDR3 DNA: TGTGCCAGCAGCCAAGTCGGGGAGCCATCCTACGAGCAGTACTTC; CDR3 protein: CASSQVGEPSYEQYF
J gene: TRBJ2-3; clone size: NA; D gene: NA; V gene: TRBV9; CDR3 DNA: TGTGCCAGCAGCGTAGTGGGGCGGGGACCGTCGCATGATACGCAGTATTTT; CDR3 protein: CASSVVGRGPSHDTQYF
J gene: TRBJ1-5; clone size: NA; D gene: NA; V gene: TRBV4-1; CDR3 DNA: TGCGCCAGCAGCCAAGAGTTTGCGGGATTTCAGCCCCAGCATTTT; CDR3 protein: CASSQEFAGFQPQHF
J gene: TRBJ2-3; clone size: NA; D gene: NA; V gene: TRBV5-1; CDR3 DNA: TGCGCCAGCAGCTTCGATCTAACTAGCACAGATACGCAGTATTTT; CDR3 protein: CASSFDLTSTDTQYF
J gene: TRBJ1-2; clone size: few; D gene: NA; V gene: TRBV27; CDR3 DNA: TGTGCCGCGGGGGGGGCAGGTCGAGAAACCTTC; CDR3 protein: CAAGGAGRETF
J gene: TRBJ2-5; clone size: few; D gene: TRBD2; V gene: TRBV7-9; CDR3 DNA: TGTGCCAGCAGCTTAACTAGCGGGCAAGAGACCCAGTACTTC; CDR3 protein: CASSLTSGQETQYF
J gene: TRBJ1-1; clone size: hyperexpanded; D gene: NA; V gene: TRBV10-2; CDR3 DNA: TGCGCCAGCATTTGGGCGGTTGGGGATCCGAACACTGAAGCTTTCTTT; CDR3 protein: CASIWAVGDPNTEAFF
J gene: TRBJ1-3; clone size: NA; D gene: TRBD1; V gene: TRBV7-2; CDR3 DNA: TGTGCCAGCAGCCGGGACAGGGCCTCTGGAAACACCATATATTTT; CDR3 protein: CASSRDRASGNTIYF
J gene: TRBJ2-3; clone size: NA; D gene: NA; V gene: TRBV9; CDR3 DNA: TGTGCCAGCAGCGAGGGGTTGGGGGGAATGCATTGGACAGATACGCAGTATTTT; CDR3 protein: CASSEGLGGMHWTDTQYF
J gene: TRBJ2-7; clone size: NA; D gene: TRBD1; V gene: TRBV10-3; CDR3 DNA: TGTGCCATCAGTCGGACAGGCTTCTGGGAGCAGTACTTC; CDR3 protein: CAISRTGFWEQYF
J gene: TRBJ2-2; clone size: NA; D gene: NA; V gene: TRBV11-3; CDR3 DNA: TGTGCCAGCAGCTTAGATGTGGGGGCCCAGGGCGGGGAGCTGTTTTTT; CDR3 protein: CASSLDVGAQGGELFF
J gene: TRBJ2-1; clone size: NA; D gene: TRBD1; V gene: TRBV6-5; CDR3 DNA: TGTGCCAGCACGGACAGGAGATACAATGAGCAGTTCTTC; CDR3 protein: CASTDRRYNEQFF
J gene: TRBJ2-2; clone size: NA; D gene: NA; V gene: TRBV3-1/TRBV3-2; CDR3 DNA: TGTGCCAGCAGCCTCGACGGCGGGGAGCTGTTTTTT; CDR3 protein: CASSLDGGELFF
J gene: TRBJ1-2; clone size: NA; D gene: NA; V gene: TRBV4-1; CDR3 DNA: TGCGCCAGCAGCCAAGAGACCAGTCGCGAATATGGCTACACCTTC; CDR3 protein: CASSQETSREYGYTF
J gene: TRBJ1-2; clone size: NA; D gene: NA; V gene: TRBV19; CDR3 DNA: TGTGCCAGTAGTATAGGGCGGGATGGCTACACCTTC; CDR3 protein: CASSIGRDGYTF
J gene: TRBJ2-2; clone size: NA; D gene: NA; V gene: TRBV4-1; CDR3 DNA: TGCGCCAGCAGCCAAGATTCGGTAGGGTTCACCGGGGAGCTGTTTTTT; CDR3 protein: CASSQDSVGFTGELFF
J gene: TRBJ1-2; clone size: NA; D gene: TRBD1; V gene: TRBV7-9; CDR3 DNA: TGTGCCAGCGCCAGGCTTGGAGGGGGCGGCGATGGCTACACCTTC; CDR3 protein: CASARLGGGGDGYTF
J gene: TRBJ1-5; clone size: few; D gene: NA; V gene: TRBV6-6; CDR3 DNA: TGTGCCAGCAGTTACCCCAGTCAGCCCCAGCATTTT; CDR3 protein: CASSYPSQPQHF
J gene: TRBJ2-7; clone size: NA; D gene: NA; V gene: TRBV6-6; CDR3 DNA: TGTGCCAGCAGGGGACCCGGGGAGCAGTACTTC; CDR3 protein: CASRGPGEQYF
J gene: TRBJ2-7; clone size: NA; D gene: TRBD1; V gene: TRBV19; CDR3 DNA: TGTGCCAGTAGTTCACCGGGACAGGGGGCGTACGAGCAGTACTTC; CDR3 protein: CASSSPGQGAYEQYF
J gene: TRBJ2-5; clone size: NA; D gene: TRBD1; V gene: TRBV5-1; CDR3 DNA: TGCGCCAGCAAACAAACGGGACAGTCTCAAGAGACCCAGTACTTC; CDR3 protein: CASKQTGQSQETQYF
J gene: TRBJ1-1; clone size: NA; D gene: NA; V gene: TRBV29-1; CDR3 DNA: TGCAGCGTACTGACAGCTGAAGCTTTCTTT; CDR3 protein: CSVLTAEAFF
J gene: TRBJ2-1; clone size: NA; D gene: TRBD1; V gene: TRBV5-4; CDR3 DNA: TGTGCCAGCAGCCGGGACAGGGAAAGTGACAATGAGCAGTTCTTC; CDR3 protein: CASSRDRESDNEQFF
J gene: TRBJ1-3; clone size: NA; D gene: TRBD1; V gene: TRBV3-1/TRBV3-2; CDR3 DNA: TGTGCCAGCAGCCAAGGGACAGGGCCGCGAAACACCATATATTTT; CDR3 protein: CASSQGTGPRNTIYF
J gene: TRBJ2-3; clone size: NA; D gene: TRBD1; V gene: TRBV30; CDR3 DNA: TGTGCCTGCCCAATTCGGGACAGTGGGGCAGATACGCAGTATTTT; CDR3 protein: CACPIRDSGADTQYF
J gene: TRBJ2-5; clone size: NA; D gene: NA; V gene: TRBV14; CDR3 DNA: TGTGCCAGCAGCCAAGATCGGCTTGAGACCCAGTACTTC; CDR3 protein: CASSQDRLETQYF
J gene: TRBJ1-5; clone size: NA; D gene: NA; V gene: TRBV19; CDR3 DNA: TGTGCCAGTAGTAAGGAGGGAGCTAATAGCAATCAGCCCCAGCATTTT; CDR3 protein: CASSKEGANSNQPQHF
J gene: TRBJ2-5; clone size: NA; D gene: NA; V gene: TRBV5-1; CDR3 DNA: TGCGCCAGCTCCGTAGCAGAAGAGACCCAGTACTTC; CDR3 protein: CASSVAEETQYF
J gene: TRBJ1-3; clone size: NA; D gene: NA; V gene: TRBV7-8; CDR3 DNA: TGTGCCAGCAGCCCCACGGGGGACCTTCGAAACACCATATATTTT; CDR3 protein: CASSPTGDLRNTIYF
J gene: TRBJ2-1; clone size: NA; D gene: NA; V gene: TRBV21-1; CDR3 DNA: TGTGCCAGCAGCCCCCAGACAGGGCACGAGCAGTTCTTC; CDR3 protein: CASSPQTGHEQFF
J gene: TRBJ1-1; clone size: large; D gene: NA; V gene: TRBV19; CDR3 DNA: TGTGCCAGTAGTCTCCCCGGGTTGAACACTGAAGCTTTCTTT; CDR3 protein: CASSLPGLNTEAFF
J gene: TRBJ2-1; clone size: NA; D gene: TRBD1; V gene: TRBV7-2; CDR3 DNA: TGTGCCAGCAGCCAGGTGGGGACAGGGTCCTACAATGAGCAGTTCTTC; CDR3 protein: CASSQVGTGSYNEQFF
J gene: TRBJ2-7; clone size: NA; D gene: NA; V gene: TRBV6-2/TRBV6-3; CDR3 DNA: TGTGCCAGCAGCCGGCTTAACGAGCAGTACTTC; CDR3 protein: CASSRLNEQYF
J gene: TRBJ2-1; clone size: NA; D gene: NA; V gene: TRBV29-1; CDR3 DNA: TGCAGCGTTCAGTCAATCCAGAACAATGAGCAGTTCTTC; CDR3 protein: CSVQSIQNNEQFF
J gene: TRBJ2-1; clone size: NA; D gene: TRBD2; V gene: TRBV5-1; CDR3 DNA: TGCGCCAGCAGCTTGAAGCGGGGGGGCCTAGATGAGCAGTTCTTC; CDR3 protein: CASSLKRGGLDEQFF
J gene: TRBJ1-4; clone size: NA; D gene: NA; V gene: TRBV4-2; CDR3 DNA: TGTGCCAGCAGCCTCGGGGGAATGGATGAAAAACTGTTTTTT; CDR3 protein: CASSLGGMDEKLFF
J gene: TRBJ1-1; clone size: few; D gene: NA; V gene: TRBV19; CDR3 DNA: TGTGCCAGTAGTATATCGCGGGGTACTGAAGCTTTCTTT; CDR3 protein: CASSISRGTEAFF
J gene: TRBJ2-1; clone size: few; D gene: NA; V gene: TRBV5-4; CDR3 DNA: TGTGCCAGCAGCTTGGTGGCAGGGAGGCACAATGAGCAGTTCTTC; CDR3 protein: CASSLVAGRHNEQFF
J gene: TRBJ1-2; clone size: few; D gene: TRBD1; V gene: TRBV18; CDR3 DNA: TGTGCCAGCTCTCCCGGGACAGACTATGGCTACACCTTC; CDR3 protein: CASSPGTDYGYTF
J gene: TRBJ2-1; clone size: NA; D gene: NA; V gene: TRBV30; CDR3 DNA: TGTGCCTGGAGCAGGGGGGGGTACCGCTCCTACAATGAGCAGTTCTTC; CDR3 protein: CAWSRGGYRSYNEQFF
J gene: TRBJ2-5; clone size: few; D gene: NA; V gene: TRBV5-1; CDR3 DNA: TGCGCCAGCAGCTTGCCGGACGGAGAGACCCAGTACTTC; CDR3 protein: CASSLPDGETQYF
J gene: TRBJ1-1; clone size: once; D gene: NA; V gene: TRBV6-5; CDR3 DNA: TGTGCCAGCAGTTACTCCTGGGCAGGGTTGAACACTGAAGCTTTCTTT; CDR3 protein: CASSYSWAGLNTEAFF
J gene: TRBJ2-5; clone size: few; D gene: TRBD2; V gene: TRBV5-1; CDR3 DNA: TGCGCCAGCAGCTTGACCGAGCGGGGGATTCAAGAGACCCAGTACTTC; CDR3 protein: CASSLTERGIQETQYF